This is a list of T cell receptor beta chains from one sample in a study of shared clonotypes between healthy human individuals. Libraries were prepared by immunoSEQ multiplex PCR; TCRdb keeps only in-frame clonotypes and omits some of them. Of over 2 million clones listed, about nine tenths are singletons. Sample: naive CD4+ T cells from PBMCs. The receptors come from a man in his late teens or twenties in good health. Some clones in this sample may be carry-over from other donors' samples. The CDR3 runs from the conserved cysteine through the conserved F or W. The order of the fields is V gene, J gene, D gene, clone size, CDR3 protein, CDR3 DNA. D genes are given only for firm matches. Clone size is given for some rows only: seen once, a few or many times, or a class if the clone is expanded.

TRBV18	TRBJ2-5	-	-	CASSPAGLETQYF	TGTGCCAGCTCTCCGGCAGGGTTGGAGACCCAGTACTTC
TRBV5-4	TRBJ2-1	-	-	CASSPEGSGIYNEQFF	TGTGCCAGCAGCCCTGAGGGGTCCGGAATTTACAATGAGCAGTTCTTC
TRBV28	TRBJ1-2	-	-	CASSSQDRVYGYTF	TGTGCCAGCAGTTCACAGGACAGAGTCTATGGCTACACCTTC
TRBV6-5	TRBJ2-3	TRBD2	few	CASSYSLAASTDTQYF	TGTGCCAGCAGTTACTCACTAGCGGCTAGCACAGATACGCAGTATTTT
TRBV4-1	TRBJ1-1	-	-	CASSRLDGSLFNTEAFF	TGCGCCAGCAGCCGCCTCGACGGGTCACTTTTTAACACTGAAGCTTTCTTT
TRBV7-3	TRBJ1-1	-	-	CASSLTGQGYTEAFF	TGTGCCAGCAGCTTAACTGGTCAGGGGTACACTGAAGCTTTCTTT
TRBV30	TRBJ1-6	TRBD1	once	CAWSARDRGMGSPLHF	TGTGCCTGGAGTGCCCGGGACAGGGGGATGGGATCACCCCTCCACTTT
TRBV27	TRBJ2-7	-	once	CASSFGGDPNYEQYF	TGTGCCAGCAGTTTTGGAGGGGATCCTAACTACGAGCAGTACTTC
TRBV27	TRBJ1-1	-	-	CASSRGPPGARAMNTEAFF	TGTGCCAGCAGCCGTGGCCCCCCGGGGGCCAGGGCCATGAACACTGAAGCTTTCTTT
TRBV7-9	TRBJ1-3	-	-	CASRPGGNTIYF	TGTGCCAGCAGGCCCGGGGGAAACACCATATATTTT
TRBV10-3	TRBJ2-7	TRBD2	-	CAISELAGEGEQYF	TGTGCCATCAGTGAGCTAGCGGGAGAGGGCGAGCAGTACTTC
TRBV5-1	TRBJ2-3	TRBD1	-	CASSFPGQATTDTQYF	TGCGCCAGCAGCTTCCCCGGACAGGCGACCACAGATACGCAGTATTTT
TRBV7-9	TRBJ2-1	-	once	CASSLAVPMGQFF	TGTGCCAGCAGCTTAGCGGTCCCTATGGGGCAGTTCTTC
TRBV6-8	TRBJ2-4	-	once	CASSYSTVAKNIQYF	TGTGCCAGCAGTTACTCGACAGTGGCCAAAAACATTCAGTACTTC
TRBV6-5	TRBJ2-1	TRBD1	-	CASSYKQGAGNEQFF	TGTGCCAGCAGTTACAAACAGGGGGCTGGAAATGAGCAGTTCTTC
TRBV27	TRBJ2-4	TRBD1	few	CASWTGSSNIQYF	TGTGCCAGCTGGACAGGGTCATCAAACATTCAGTACTTC
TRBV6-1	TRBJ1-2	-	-	CASSPQGDYGYTF	TGTGCCAGCAGTCCTCAGGGTGACTATGGCTACACCTTC
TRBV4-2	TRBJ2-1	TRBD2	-	CASSQLQWGTSGRPNEQFF	TGTGCCAGCAGCCAACTACAATGGGGGACTAGCGGGAGACCCAATGAGCAGTTCTTC
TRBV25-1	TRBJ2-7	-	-	CASGTYYEQYF	TGTGCCAGCGGGACTTACTACGAGCAGTACTTC
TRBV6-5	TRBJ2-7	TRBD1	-	CASTQDRGGYEQYF	TGTGCCAGCACACAGGACAGGGGGGGGTACGAGCAGTACTTC
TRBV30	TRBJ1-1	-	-	CALIRNTEAFF	TGTGCCTTGATACGTAACACTGAAGCTTTCTTT
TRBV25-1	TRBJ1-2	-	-	CANKPDRSNYGYTF	TGTGCCAACAAACCTGACAGGTCCAACTATGGCTACACCTTC
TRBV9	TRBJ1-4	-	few	CASSGHFGRNEKLFF	TGTGCCAGCAGCGGCCACTTTGGACGGAATGAAAAACTGTTTTTT
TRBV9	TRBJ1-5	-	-	CASSVSGSNQPQHF	TGTGCCAGCAGCGTATCGGGGAGCAATCAGCCCCAGCATTTT
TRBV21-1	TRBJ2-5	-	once	CASRRAQGALETQYF	TGTGCCAGCAGGAGGGCACAGGGGGCTTTGGAGACCCAGTACTTC
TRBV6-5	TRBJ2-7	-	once	CASSPGTKNYEQYF	TGTGCCAGCAGTCCTGGGACAAAGAATTACGAGCAGTACTTC
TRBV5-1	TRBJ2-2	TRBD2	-	CASSVGLAGNTGELFF	TGCGCCAGCAGCGTGGGACTAGCGGGAAACACCGGGGAGCTGTTTTTT
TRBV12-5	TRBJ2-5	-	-	CASGLGAGQETQYF	TGTGCTAGTGGTTTGGGGGCAGGCCAAGAGACCCAGTACTTC
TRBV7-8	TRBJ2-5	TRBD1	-	CASSSVTGGGVSQYF	TGTGCCAGCAGCTCCGTAACAGGGGGCGGGGTGTCCCAGTACTTC
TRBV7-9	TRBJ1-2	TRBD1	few	CASSFRGTEEGYTF	TGTGCCAGCAGCTTTCGGGGGACAGAGGAAGGCTACACCTTC
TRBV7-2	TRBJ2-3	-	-	CASSPARGATDTQYF	TGTGCCAGCAGTCCTGCTCGGGGGGCTACAGATACGCAGTATTTT
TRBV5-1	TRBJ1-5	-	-	CASSPHGGDSNQPQHF	TGCGCCAGCAGCCCTCACGGGGGAGATAGCAATCAGCCCCAGCATTTT
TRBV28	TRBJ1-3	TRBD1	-	CASSLSGQGRAGNTIYF	TGTGCCAGCAGTTTGAGCGGACAGGGGAGGGCTGGAAACACCATATATTTT
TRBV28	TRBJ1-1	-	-	CATLWGAFEAFF	TGTGCCACCCTTTGGGGGGCCTTTGAAGCTTTCTTT
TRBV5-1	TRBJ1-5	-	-	CASSLVEGHQPQHF	TGCGCCAGCAGCTTGGTGGAGGGTCATCAGCCCCAGCATTTT
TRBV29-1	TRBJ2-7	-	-	CSVGLDSSPDEQYF	TGCAGCGTCGGGCTCGACAGCTCTCCCGACGAGCAGTACTTC